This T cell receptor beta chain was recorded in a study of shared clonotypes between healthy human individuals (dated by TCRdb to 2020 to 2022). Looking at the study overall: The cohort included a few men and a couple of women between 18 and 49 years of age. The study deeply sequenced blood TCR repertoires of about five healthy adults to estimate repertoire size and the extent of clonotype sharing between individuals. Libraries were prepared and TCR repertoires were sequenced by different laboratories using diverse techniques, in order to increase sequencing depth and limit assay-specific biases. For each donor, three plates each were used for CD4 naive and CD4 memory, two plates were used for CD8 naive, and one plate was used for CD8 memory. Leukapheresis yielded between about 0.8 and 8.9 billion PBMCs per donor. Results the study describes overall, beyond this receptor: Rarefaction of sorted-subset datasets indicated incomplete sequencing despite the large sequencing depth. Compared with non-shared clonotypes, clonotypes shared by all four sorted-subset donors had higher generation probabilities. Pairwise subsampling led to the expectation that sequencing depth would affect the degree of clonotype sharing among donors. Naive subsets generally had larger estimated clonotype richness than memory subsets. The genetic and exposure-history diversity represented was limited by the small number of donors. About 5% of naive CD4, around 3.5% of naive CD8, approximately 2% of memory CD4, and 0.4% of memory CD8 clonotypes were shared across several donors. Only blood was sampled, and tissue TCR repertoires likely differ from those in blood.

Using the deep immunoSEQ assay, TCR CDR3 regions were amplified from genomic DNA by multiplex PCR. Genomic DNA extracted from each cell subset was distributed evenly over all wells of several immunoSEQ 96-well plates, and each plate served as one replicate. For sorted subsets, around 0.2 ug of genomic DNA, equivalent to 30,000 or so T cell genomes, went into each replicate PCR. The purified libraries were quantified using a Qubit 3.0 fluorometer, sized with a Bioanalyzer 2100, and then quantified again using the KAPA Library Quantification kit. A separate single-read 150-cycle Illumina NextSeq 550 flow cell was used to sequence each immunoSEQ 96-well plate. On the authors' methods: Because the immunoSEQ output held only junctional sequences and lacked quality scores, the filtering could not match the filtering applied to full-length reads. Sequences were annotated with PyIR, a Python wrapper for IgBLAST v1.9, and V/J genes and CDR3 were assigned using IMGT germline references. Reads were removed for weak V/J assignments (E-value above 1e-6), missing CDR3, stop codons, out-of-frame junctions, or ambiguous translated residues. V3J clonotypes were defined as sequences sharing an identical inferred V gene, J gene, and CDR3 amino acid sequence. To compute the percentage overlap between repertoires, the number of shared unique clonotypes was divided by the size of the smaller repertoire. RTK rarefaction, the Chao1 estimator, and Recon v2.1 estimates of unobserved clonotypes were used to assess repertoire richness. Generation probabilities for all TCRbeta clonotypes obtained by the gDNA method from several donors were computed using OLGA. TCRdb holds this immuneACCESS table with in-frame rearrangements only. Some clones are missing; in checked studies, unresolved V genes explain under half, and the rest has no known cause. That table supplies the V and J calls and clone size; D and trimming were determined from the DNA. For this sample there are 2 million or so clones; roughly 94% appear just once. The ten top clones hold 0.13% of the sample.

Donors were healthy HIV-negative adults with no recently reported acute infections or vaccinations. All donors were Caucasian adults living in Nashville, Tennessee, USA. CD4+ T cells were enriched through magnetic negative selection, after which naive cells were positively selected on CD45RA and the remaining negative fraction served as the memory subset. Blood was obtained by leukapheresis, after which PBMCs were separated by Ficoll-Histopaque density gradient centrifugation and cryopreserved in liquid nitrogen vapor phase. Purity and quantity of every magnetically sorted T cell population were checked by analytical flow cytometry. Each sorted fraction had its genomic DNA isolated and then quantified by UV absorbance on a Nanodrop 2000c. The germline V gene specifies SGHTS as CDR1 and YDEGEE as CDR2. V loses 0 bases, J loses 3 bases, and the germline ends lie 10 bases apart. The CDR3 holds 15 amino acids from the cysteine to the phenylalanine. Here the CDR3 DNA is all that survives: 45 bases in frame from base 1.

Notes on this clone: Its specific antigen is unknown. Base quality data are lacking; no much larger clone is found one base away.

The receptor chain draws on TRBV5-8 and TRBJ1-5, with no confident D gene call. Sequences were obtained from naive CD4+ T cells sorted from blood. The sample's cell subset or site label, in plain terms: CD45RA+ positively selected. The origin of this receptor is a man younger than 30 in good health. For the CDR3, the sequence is CASSLVLSSNQPQHF. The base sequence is TGTGCCAGCAGCTTGGTACTCAGCTCCAATCAGCCCCAGCATTTT.